The subject of this entry is one TCR beta chain. As yet, its antigen is unknown. The CDR3 runs to 13 residues. Germline V gives CDR1 SGHDN, CDR2 FVKESK. V dropped 5 bases and J dropped 8; count of bases not matched to a gene: 8. PCR amplification relied on 60 Vbeta primers (plus 13 Jbeta primers). Generated by immunoSEQ multiplex PCR, the TCRdb table keeps only in-frame clones and is missing some. Here the sample spans approximately 150,000 clones, more than 70% being singletons. This sample was taken from a study of cytomegalovirus exposure and HLA in healthy donors. Study conclusions and caveats: By a later analysis, the bulk of CMV-associated TCR beta chains appeared HLA-restricted. It was reported in a later analysis that an Asian-associated ancestry cluster showed fewer N-insertions than the roughly 670-donor mean.

The sequence came from a male donor in good health and CMV-seronegative. Sequences were obtained from PBMCs. V gene TRBV14 combines with J gene TRBJ1-2, with 7 bases fitting TRBD1. CDR3 sequence reads: CASSSDRVGGYTF. In DNA form, the CDR3 reads TGTGCCAGCAGCTCCGACAGGGTCGGAGGCTACACCTTC.